Described below is a single T cell receptor (beta chain) sequence and its context. The CDR3 consists of 13 residues. V gave up 4 bases and J gave up 6 bases, with 13 bases separating them. These data are taken from a study of cytomegalovirus exposure and HLA in healthy donors. Primers included in the PCR were 60 Vbeta and 13 Jbeta primers. TCRdb's table, derived via immunoSEQ multiplex PCR, lists solely in-frame clones and lacks some. The table includes some 140,000 clones, 65% to 80% detected once. The gene calls are TRBV5-3 and TRBJ1-2; a weak D match, TRBD1 (6 bases). TRBV5-3 is marked as an open reading frame, function uncertain. The TCR originated in a human donor in good health. Material: PBMCs. Here the CDR3 reads CARSNQGLHGYTF. CDR3 coding DNA: TGTGCCAGAAGCAACCAGGGGCTGCATGGCTACACCTTC.